This entry lists 19 T cell receptor beta chains sequenced from one sample in a study of blood T cell repertoires in COVID-19. Profiled with immunoSEQ multiplex PCR; TCRdb holds only in-frame clones, not every one. Of 390,000 or so clones listed, more than 80% are singletons. The sequenced sample consisted of PBMCs or T cells enriched from blood (not recorded which). The receptors were gathered from a man younger than 35 who had recovered from COVID-19.

J is TRBJ1-2 and V is TRBV6-5; unclear D gene. The V end was cut by 6 bases, the J end by 8 bases, with 13 bases between. Looked up from germline, CDR1 is MNHEY and CDR2 is SVGAGI. The CDR3 spans 12 residues. CDR3 nucleotide sequence: TGTGCCAGCAGAGCGGACGGCAGGGGCTACACCTTC. Translated, it gives CASRADGRGYTF.

Comments on this clone: Other nucleotide sequences in the sample specify the same CDR3. The chain couples TRBV7-9 to TRBJ2-7, with D maybe TRBD1 (6 bases). The CDR3 length is 13 residues. V dropped 2 bases and J dropped 2 bases, with 7 bases sitting between them. Germline V lookup: CDR1 SEHNR, CDR2 FQNEAQ (reference sequence). The CDR3 coding sequence is TGTGCCAGCAGCTTACAGGGGACCTACGAGCAGTACTTC. As protein: CASSLQGTYEQYF.

V gene TRBV7-6 combines with J gene TRBJ2-1, with a tentative D call TRBD1 (5 bases). Germline V gene sequence: CDR1 SGHVS, CDR2 FNYEAQ. V lost 5 bases and J 3 bases, leaving 14 bases between the germline ends. The CDR3 has 15 residues. As DNA, the CDR3 is TGTGCCAGCAGCGTCCAGGGCAGTGGCTACAATGAGCAGTTCTTC. Translation gives CASSVQGSGYNEQFF.

The chain joins TRBV3-1 (or the pseudogene TRBV3-2) to TRBJ1-5; D remains ambiguous. This CDR3 is built from 14 residues. V lost 4 bases and J 3 bases, leaving 10 bases between the germline ends. CDR1 and CDR2 (germline): LGHDT, YNNKEL (reference sequence). Here the CDR3 DNA reads TGTGCCAGCAGCCCCTTGGGAGACAATCAGCCCCAGCATTTT. Protein sequence: CASSPLGDNQPQHF.

The V and J genes are TRBV6-2 or TRBV6-3 and TRBJ2-1; 10 bases agree with TRBD2. The CDR3 has 16 amino acids. Germline V lookup: CDR1 MNHEY, CDR2 SVGEGT. The J segment lost 4 bases and the V segment lost 2 bases, leaving 5 bases of the junction unmatched. The CDR3 nucleotides read TGTGCCAGCAGTTACGCCCCGGGACTAGCGTACAATGAGCAGTTCTTC. Translated: CASSYAPGLAYNEQFF.

The V call is TRBV5-1, the J call TRBJ1-2; TRBD1 matches at 8 bases. V lost 1 base, J lost 6 bases, and 8 bases stayed unmatched. This CDR3 has 15 residues. From germline, CDR1 is SGHRS and CDR2 YFSETQ. CDR3 loop: CASSLQGAVYDGYTF. In nucleotides, the CDR3 is TGCGCCAGCAGCTTGCAGGGGGCTGTGTATGATGGCTACACCTTC.

This clone appeared once. V is TRBV18 and J is TRBJ2-7; 12 nucleotides align to TRBD2. Germline lookup yields CDR1 KGHSH and CDR2 LQKENI. The CDR3 runs 15 residues. Trimming took 6 bases from V and 5 from J; bases not matched to a gene: 8. The DNA of the CDR3 is TGTGCCAGCTCCCCGACTAGCGGGAGAAGAGACGAGCAGTACTTC. Protein product: CASSPTSGRRDEQYF.

The rearrangement joins TRBV27 to TRBJ1-6; tentatively, D is TRBD1 (6 bases). The CDR3 totals 16 residues. With 2 bases removed from V and 4 bases from J, the gap between germline ends came to 12 bases. Germline-derived CDR1 and CDR2 are MNHEY and SMNVEV (reference sequence). Here the CDR3 DNA reads TGTGCCAGCAGTTTACAAGGGACATCGTATAATTCACCCCTCCACTTT. Its protein product is CASSLQGTSYNSPLHF.

The chain combines TRBV9 with TRBJ2-7, with D unclear. Germline V CDR1 and CDR2: SGDLS, YYNGEE. The CDR3 consists of 16 residues. Trimming cost V 0 bases and J 2 bases, with 15 bases left between them. For the CDR3, the DNA is TGTGCCAGCAGCGTAGATTGGGCAGTCAGTCCCTACGAGCAGTACTTC. Encoded protein: CASSVDWAVSPYEQYF.

This rearrangement joins TRBV27 to TRBJ1-5; no reliable D call. The CDR3 covers 12 residues. V lost 5 bases to trimming and J lost 5 bases, with 7 bases between them. Germline CDR1 reads MNHEY; CDR2 reads SMNVEV (reference sequence). CDR3 bases: TGTGCCAGCAGTCCCCACTATCAGCCCCAGCATTTT. It translates to CASSPHYQPQHF.

This clone was found a few times. This chain connects TRBV18 to TRBJ1-1; no definite D call. CDR3 length equals 14 residues. Germline V lookup: CDR1 KGHSH, CDR2 LQKENI. V lost 6 bases, J lost 2 bases, and 13 bases lay in between. CDR3 residues: CASSRGVGNTEAFF. The CDR3 nucleotides read TGTGCCAGCTCCCGGGGAGTGGGCAACACTGAAGCTTTCTTT.

The genes are TRBV10-3 and TRBJ1-1, with a weak D call TRBD1 (6 bases). This CDR3 comprises 14 residues. V was clipped by 9 bases and J by 0 bases, with 14 bases between them. The germline V gene has CDR1 ENHRY and CDR2 SYGVKD. The CDR3 region is CAITRQAMNTEAFF. In DNA, the CDR3 is TGTGCCATAACACGACAGGCGATGAACACTGAAGCTTTCTTT.

The gene calls are TRBV5-1 and TRBJ2-3, with D possibly matching TRBD1 (6 bases). The V and J ends lost 3 bases and 6 bases respectively, with 17 bases between them. This CDR3 comprises 15 residues. The germline V gene encodes CDR1 SGHRS and CDR2 YFSETQ. This CDR3 reads CASSSQGGKTDTQYF. The CDR3, as DNA: TGCGCCAGCAGCTCCCAAGGGGGTAAAACGGATACGCAGTATTTT.

This clone was recorded once. The chain is built from TRBV12-5 and TRBJ1-5; TRBD1 aligns across 7 bases. The CDR3 has 16 amino acids. The ends lost 0 bases at V and 9 bases at J; junction bases unmatched: 11. Germline V gene sequence: CDR1 LGHNT, CDR2 FRNRAP. DNA for the CDR3: TGTGCTAGTGGTTTGGTACGACAGGGCAAAGGCTGGCCCCAGCATTTT. Residues: CASGLVRQGKGWPQHF.

The gene calls are TRBV10-3 and TRBJ2-6; D is unresolved. Looked up from germline, CDR1 is ENHRY and CDR2 is SYGVKD. Trimming pared 6 bases from V and 0 bases from J, leaving 6 bases between. The CDR3 is made up of 14 amino acids. Here the CDR3 reads CAISVSSGANVLTF. CDR3 bases: TGTGCCATCAGCGTTAGCTCTGGGGCCAACGTCCTGACTTTC.

Comment on this clone: The sample contains more than one DNA sequence encoding this CDR3. The chain employs TRBV5-1 and TRBJ2-7; a weak D match, TRBD2 (5 bases). Trimming took off 3 bases at V and 0 bases at J, with 7 bases between the two ends. CDR3 size: 13 residues. In germline, CDR1 is SGHRS, CDR2 YFSETQ. CDR3 in amino acids: CASSSSGSYEQYF. CDR3 DNA: TGCGCCAGCAGCTCCAGCGGCTCCTACGAGCAGTACTTC.

The V call is TRBV3-1 (or the pseudogene TRBV3-2), the J call TRBJ1-1; D unclear. CDR3 length: 13 residues. CDR1 is LGHDT and CDR2 is YNNKEL in the germline V gene (reference sequence). The germline V and J ends were trimmed by 1 base and 6 bases, with 9 bases remaining between them. The CDR3 region is CASSQGGPAEAFF. CDR3 bases: TGTGCCAGCAGCCAAGGAGGGCCGGCTGAAGCTTTCTTT.

V gene TRBV7-9 combines with J gene TRBJ2-1; TRBD1 matches 8 bases. The V gene end was trimmed by 5 bases and the J gene end by 6 bases; junction bases not matched to a gene: 9. This CDR3 has 15 residues. CDR1 is SEHNR, CDR2 FQNEAQ, per germline (reference sequence). CDR3 bases: TGTGCCAGCAGCGTACTTCACGGGACAGGCAATGAGCAGTTCTTC. Residues: CASSVLHGTGNEQFF. The full variable domain, completed using reference TRBV7-9 and TRBJ2-1, is DTGVSQNPRHKITKRGQNVTFRCDPISEHNRLYWYRQTLGQGPEFLTYFQNEAQLEKSRLLSDRFSAERPKGSFSTLEIQRTEQGDSAMYLCASSVLHGTGNEQFFGPGTRLTVL.

The V and J genes are TRBV6-5 and TRBJ1-1; D is perhaps TRBD1 (5 bases). Germline CDR1 and CDR2: MNHEY and SVGAGI. Trimming shortened V by 8 bases and J by 0 bases, and 16 bases separated the two germline ends. The length of the CDR3 is 15 residues. For the CDR3, the DNA is TGTGCCAGCCGTTGGGGCCAGGCTTTGAACACTGAAGCTTTCTTT. Protein sequence: CASRWGQALNTEAFF.